The next 11 T cell receptor beta chains were all read from a single sample in a study of response to subunit inactivated influenza vaccine. TCRdb redid the calling of the RT-PCR reads with MiXCR, one entry per CDR3 protein. The sample lists 560,000 or so distinct CDR3 sequences; approximately 7.1% were seen once. Sequenced material: PBMCs from blood, taken less than 30 months after vaccination. All receptors derive from a man between 50 and 75 years old who received an inactivated influenza vaccine.

The chain couples TRBV29-1 to TRBJ2-5, with 8 bases matching TRBD2. Germline assignment: CDR1 SQVTM and CDR2 ANQGSEA. This CDR3 is 13 amino acids long. With 5 bases clipped from V and 5 bases from J, the junction kept 7 bases outside the gene matches. The CDR3 DNA reads TGCAGCGTTTCCGGGAGGGCAATCGAGACCCAGTACTTC. This encodes CSVSGRAIETQYF.

This clonotype was counted many times. V is TRBV5-6 and J is TRBJ1-1; D not resolved. The V and J ends lost 1 base and 6 bases respectively, with 16 bases between them. Germline V gene sequence: CDR1 SGHDT, CDR2 YYEEEE. This CDR3 comprises 15 residues. The chain's CDR3 is CASSLRSPGIPEAFF. The DNA of the CDR3 is TGTGCCAGCAGCTTGAGGTCCCCCGGAATACCTGAAGCTTTCTTT.

This clonotype was observed many times. The V gene is TRBV2, the J gene TRBJ2-2; D is ambiguous. The CDR3 extends over 16 amino acids. Trimming stripped 5 bases from V and 0 bases from J, with 13 bases between. Germline values: CDR1 SNHLY, CDR2 FYNNEI. This CDR3 is CASSREGLANTGELFF. CDR3 bases: TGTGCCAGCAGTAGGGAAGGCCTCGCGAACACCGGGGAGCTGTTTTTT. Looking up the rest from reference TRBV2 and TRBJ2-2 gives the full variable domain: EPEVTQTPSHQVTQMGQEVILRCVPISNHLYFYWYRQILGQKVEFLVSFYNNEISEKSEIFDDQFSVERPDGSNFTLKIRSTKLEDSAMYFCASSREGLANTGELFFGEGSRLTVL.

The gene calls are TRBV29-1 and TRBJ1-1, with a possible D match to TRBD1 (5 bases). V lost 7 bases and J lost 3, with 9 bases in between. The CDR3 contains 11 residues. Germline values: CDR1 SQVTM, CDR2 ANQGSEA. CDR3 loop: CSGLGDTEAFF. For the CDR3, the DNA is TGCAGCGGCCTGGGGGACACTGAAGCTTTCTTT.

This clonotype occurred many times. This chain links TRBV6-1 with TRBJ2-3; 9 bases are a match to TRBD1. The germline gives CDR1 MNHNS, CDR2 SASEGT. The CDR3 is 16 residues long. V trimming: 5 bases; J trimming: 3 bases; junction bases outside the gene matches: 9. The CDR3 DNA follows: TGTGCCAGCAGTAAGTCCGGGACAGGGCTAACAGATACGCAGTATTTT. It is translated as CASSKSGTGLTDTQYF.

This clonotype has only a few counts. The chain links TRBV29-1 to TRBJ2-3; 7 nucleotides match TRBD2. CDR1 is SQVTM and CDR2 is ANQGSEA in the germline V gene. V gave up 7 bases and J gave up 0 bases; unmatched junction bases: 13. The CDR3 extends over 16 amino acids. The CDR3 nucleotides are TGCAGCGCCGGCGGCGGGAGCGGAGTAAGCACAGATACGCAGTATTTT. Translated: CSAGGGSGVSTDTQYF.

This clonotype was recorded many times. The chain employs TRBV11-2 and TRBJ1-2; no clear D. The CDR3 covers 15 residues. Germline V gene lookup returns CDR1 SGHAT and CDR2 FQNNGV. V lost 5 bases to trimming and J lost 4 bases, with 17 bases between them. DNA of the CDR3: TGTGCCAGCAGCCCCAGGCTAGGTCAGACCTATGGCTACACCTTC. Translating it yields CASSPRLGQTYGYTF.

This clonotype was detected only a few times. The chain combines TRBV20-1 with TRBJ2-3, with TRBD2 matching over 7 bases. This CDR3 region has 12 residues. CDR1 and CDR2 from the germline V gene are DFQATT and SNEGSKA (reference sequence). V lost 8 bases, J lost 1 base, and 3 bases stayed unmatched. The CDR3 DNA reads TGCAGTCTGGGACTACGCACAGATACGCAGTATTTT. Protein sequence: CSLGLRTDTQYF.

This chain connects TRBV6-1 to TRBJ2-7; D unresolved. CDR1 and CDR2 from the germline V gene are MNHNS and SASEGT. V was cut by 5 bases and J by 0 bases, with 11 bases left in between. The CDR3 is 14 residues long. The CDR3 bases are TGTGCCAGCAGTCCGTCGCGCCACTCCTACGAGCAGTACTTC. Its translation is CASSPSRHSYEQYF.

This clonotype has a count of ten or more. The V and J genes are TRBV3-1 and TRBJ1-1, with a possible D match to TRBD1 (5 bases). CDR3 length: 16 amino acids. The V gene lost 4 bases and the J gene lost 0 bases, with 15 bases spanning the gap. The germline V gene has CDR1 LGHDT and CDR2 YNNKEL (reference sequence). The CDR3 region has the DNA TGTGCCAGCAGCCCCGACAGAAGCTCGATGAACACTGAAGCTTTCTTT. As protein: CASSPDRSSMNTEAFF. Complete variable domain (other parts from reference TRBV3-1 and TRBJ1-1): DTAVSQTPKYLVTQMGNDKSIKCEQNLGHDTMYWYKQDSKKFLKIMFSYNNKELIINETVPNRFSPKSPDKAHLNLHINSLELGDSAVYFCASSPDRSSMNTEAFFGQGTRLTVV.

This clonotype was found a few times. The V and J genes are TRBV7-8 and TRBJ2-7; D is undetermined. Trimming left V 3 bases short and J 3 bases short, with 9 bases between. The CDR3 extends over 13 amino acids. Germline values: CDR1 SGHVS, CDR2 FQNEAQ. The CDR3 coding sequence is TGTGCCAGCAGCTTTCCGACACTCTACGAGCAGTACTTC. Protein product: CASSFPTLYEQYF. The variable domain in full, completed from reference TRBV7-8 and TRBJ2-7, reads GAGVSQSPRYKVAKRGQDVALRCDPISGHVSLFWYQQALGQGPEFLTYFQNEAQLDKSGLPSDRFFAERPEGSVSTLKIQRTQQEDSAVYLCASSFPTLYEQYFGPGTRLTVT.